These 9 T cell receptor beta chains share one sample of origin, sequenced in a study of blood T cell repertoires in COVID-19. TCRdb's table, derived via immunoSEQ multiplex PCR, lists solely in-frame clones and lacks some. The sample shows about 250,000 clones, 88% of them seen only once. The sequencing sample was made of peripheral blood. These receptor sequences come from a woman aged 25 to 39 with COVID-19, enrolled during active disease.

The chain couples TRBV19 to TRBJ2-5; 8 nucleotides agree with TRBD1. The CDR3 totals 19 residues. After removal of 0 bases from V and 2 bases from J, the junction contained 14 bases not matched to a gene. Germline values: CDR1 LNHDA, CDR2 SQIVND (reference sequence). The chain's CDR3 is CASSIEGFSTRGLQETQYF. Written as DNA, the CDR3 is TGTGCCAGTAGTATAGAGGGGTTCAGTACCAGGGGGCTTCAAGAGACCCAGTACTTC. The full variable domain, completed using reference TRBV19 and TRBJ2-5, is DGGITQSPKYLFRKEGQNVTLSCEQNLNHDAMYWYRQDPGQGLRLIYYSQIVNDFQKGDIAEGYSVSREKKESFPLTVTSAQKNPTAFYLCASSIEGFSTRGLQETQYFGPGTRLLVL.

This clone was counted once. The chain employs TRBV30 and TRBJ2-5, with a possible D match to TRBD2 (7 bases). The germline V and J ends were trimmed by 2 bases and 5 bases, with 15 bases remaining between them. This CDR3 contains 14 residues. Germline V gene data show CDR1 as GTSNPN and CDR2 as SVGIG (reference sequence). Written as DNA, the CDR3 is TGTGCCTGGAGTTGGGGGGGCGCGGAGGAGACCCAGTACTTC. It is translated as CAWSWGGAEETQYF.

The chain recombines TRBV18 with TRBJ1-4; 7 positions match TRBD1. The germline V gene has CDR1 KGHSH and CDR2 LQKENI. CDR3 size: 15 residues. The J segment lost 5 bases and the V segment lost 1 base, leaving 4 bases of the junction unmatched. Here the CDR3 reads CASSPRGTENEKLFF. CDR3 coding DNA: TGTGCCAGCTCACCACGCGGGACAGAGAATGAAAAACTGTTTTTT. The variable domain in full, with the rest retrieved from reference TRBV18 and TRBJ1-4, is NAGVMQNPRHLVRRRGQEARLRCSPMKGHSHVYWYRQLPEEGLKFMVYLQKENIIDESGMPKERFSAEFPKEGPSILRIQQVVRGDSAAYFCASSPRGTENEKLFFGSGTQLSVL.

The J gene is TRBJ2-7, the V gene TRBV24-1; a possible D gene is TRBD1 (6 bases). Germline V gives CDR1 KGHDR, CDR2 SFDVKD. V shed 6 bases and J shed 2 bases, with 13 bases lying between them. The length of the CDR3 is 14 residues. The CDR3 loop reads CATSRPRDTYEQYV. CDR3 nucleotides: TGTGCCACCAGTCGTCCCAGGGACACCTACGAGCAGTACGTC.

The chain combines TRBV11-2 with TRBJ2-5; weak D call: TRBD1 (6 bases). CDR3 length: 14 residues. The germline V and J ends were trimmed by 5 bases and 1 base, with 11 bases remaining between them. Germline CDR1 reads SGHAT; CDR2 reads FQNNGV. CDR3 protein: CASSHGQSQETQYF. Here the CDR3 DNA reads TGTGCCAGCAGCCACGGACAGTCCCAAGAGACCCAGTACTTC.

The rearrangement links TRBV18 to TRBJ2-7; 9 bases are shared with TRBD1. Germline CDR1 and CDR2: KGHSH and LQKENI. CDR3 length: 19 amino acids. With V trimmed by 0 bases and J by 5 bases, 17 bases remained unmatched. CDR3 sequence reads: CASSPPFYDLTGGFHEQYV. For the CDR3, the DNA is TGTGCCAGCTCACCACCGTTCTACGATTTGACAGGGGGGTTTCACGAGCAGTACGTC.

The V call is TRBV7-2, the J call TRBJ2-2; TRBD1 might be the D (6 bases). Germline V gene data show CDR1 as SGHTA and CDR2 as FQGNSA. The CDR3 is made up of 15 amino acids. Trimming pared 1 base from V and 0 bases from J, leaving 6 bases between. The CDR3 bases are TGTGCCAGCAGCTTAGGACAGGCGAACACCGGGGAGCTGTTTTTT. Protein product: CASSLGQANTGELFF. The full variable domain, its missing parts supplied by reference TRBV7-2 and TRBJ2-2, is GAGVSQSPSNKVTEKGKDVELRCDPISGHTALYWYRQSLGQGLEFLIYFQGNSAPDKSGLPSDRFSAERTGGSVSTLTIQRTQQEDSAVYLCASSLGQANTGELFFGEGSRLTVL.

V is TRBV19 and J is TRBJ1-5; TRBD1 aligns across 8 bases. The CDR3 runs 22 residues. The V segment lost 1 base and the J segment 0 bases; nucleotides outside the gene matches: 20. Germline CDR1 reads LNHDA; CDR2 reads SQIVND (reference sequence). The CDR3 nucleotides are TGTGCCAGTAGTATAGGGTTGGGGACAGGTATGACTACGATATATAGCAATCAGCCCCAGCATTTT. It is translated as CASSIGLGTGMTTIYSNQPQHF. Using reference TRBV19 and TRBJ1-5 for the parts outside the CDR3, the full variable domain is DGGITQSPKYLFRKEGQNVTLSCEQNLNHDAMYWYRQDPGQGLRLIYYSQIVNDFQKGDIAEGYSVSREKKESFPLTVTSAQKNPTAFYLCASSIGLGTGMTTIYSNQPQHFGDGTRLSIL.

The chain is built from TRBV7-2 and TRBJ1-1, with TRBD1 identical over 7 bases. CDR3 length equals 12 residues. Unmatched junction bases numbered 5, after V lost 6 bases and J lost 7 bases. The germline V gene encodes CDR1 SGHTA and CDR2 FQGNSA. CDR3 sequence reads: CASRHDRVEAFF. For the CDR3, the DNA is TGTGCCAGCAGGCATGACAGGGTTGAAGCTTTCTTT.